The sequence of this T cell receptor beta chain was determined in a study of blood T cell repertoires in COVID-19. As for the study in general: Sources were T cells, B-cell-depleted T cells, or PBMCs; the material itself was cDNA or gDNA.

This CDR3 has 15 residues. V was shortened by 4 bases and J by 8 bases, with 19 bases between the two germline ends. Looked up from germline, CDR1 is SGHDT and CDR2 is YYEEEE. The data were produced by immunoSEQ multiplex PCR, yet TCRdb's version contains in-frame clones alone and is incomplete. The data contain 30,000 to 40,000 clones, around nine tenths of them seen just once; the ten biggest clones take up around 6.6%. The chain employs TRBV5-6 and TRBJ1-3; D gene uncertain. The material sequenced was peripheral blood. This TCR derives from a human donor in a cohort sampled during active COVID-19. The chain's CDR3 is CASSPTGGSVDTIYF. The CDR3 DNA reads TGTGCCAGCAGCCCGACGGGAGGGTCCGTGGACACCATATATTTT. Combining the CDR3 with reference TRBV5-6 and TRBJ1-3 gives the whole variable domain DAGVTQSPTHLIKTRGQQVTLRCSPKSGHDTVSWYQQALGQGPQFIFQYYEEEERQRGNFPDRFSGHQFPNYSSELNVNALLLGDSALYLCASSPTGGSVDTIYFGEGSWLTVV.